Included here is one TCR beta chain sequence, with context. Its cognate antigen is unknown. The data are from a study of human T cells and chemical hapten exposure. Study overall: There were weekly diphenylcyclopropenone doses to the scalp for patients throughout the roughly 23-week study.

The CDR3 length is 17 residues. The V gene's germline CDR1 is MNHNS and CDR2 SASEGT. The V end was cut by 6 bases, the J end by 0 bases, with 20 bases between. The study's findings and limits: Those TCRs sitting above 1 in 1000 frequency stayed the same with DPC sensitization. Expanded TCRs were compared with controls, and the expanded TCRs formed significantly more large CDR3 similarity clusters. PT1 expanded TCR counts and patch test score were linked, and their correlation was positive.

TCRdb itself ran the RACE reads through MiXCR, one entry per CDR3 protein. This sample has a few hundred thousand distinct CDR3 sequences, with about 6% found just once. Time point described: patch test 2, 6 weeks after DPC sensitization. As to treatment: therapeutic diphenylcyclopropenone sensitization with weekly scalp DPC. The chain links TRBV6-1 to TRBJ1-1; possible D gene TRBD1, 5 bases. The receptor was derived from a woman aged 18-29 years with alopecia areata. Some clones in this sample may be carry-over from other donors' samples. The source material was whole blood, sampled in connection with sensitization to the hapten diphenylcyclopropenone (DPC). CDR3 in amino acids: CASRAYGAGTVNTEAFF. In DNA form, the CDR3 reads TGTGCCAGCAGGGCTTACGGGGCAGGGACTGTGAACACTGAAGCTTTCTTT.